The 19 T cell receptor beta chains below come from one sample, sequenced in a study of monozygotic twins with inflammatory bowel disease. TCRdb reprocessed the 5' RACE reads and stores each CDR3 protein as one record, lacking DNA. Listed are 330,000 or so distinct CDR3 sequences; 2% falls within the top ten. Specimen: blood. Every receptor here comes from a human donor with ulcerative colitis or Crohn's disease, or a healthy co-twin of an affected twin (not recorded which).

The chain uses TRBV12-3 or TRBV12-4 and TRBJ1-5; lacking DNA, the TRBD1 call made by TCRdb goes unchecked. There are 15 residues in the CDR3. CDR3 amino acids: CASRAGTGVEQPQHF.

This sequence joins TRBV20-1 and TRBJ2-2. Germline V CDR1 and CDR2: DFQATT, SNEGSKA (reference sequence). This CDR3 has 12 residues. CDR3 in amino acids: CSARGVTGELFF.

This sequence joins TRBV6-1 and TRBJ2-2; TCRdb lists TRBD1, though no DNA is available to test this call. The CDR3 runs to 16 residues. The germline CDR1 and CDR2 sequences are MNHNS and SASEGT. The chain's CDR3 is CASTLGRGRNTGELFF.

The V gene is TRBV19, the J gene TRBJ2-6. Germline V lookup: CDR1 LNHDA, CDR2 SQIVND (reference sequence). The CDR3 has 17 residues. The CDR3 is CASSAKLRSSGANVLTF.

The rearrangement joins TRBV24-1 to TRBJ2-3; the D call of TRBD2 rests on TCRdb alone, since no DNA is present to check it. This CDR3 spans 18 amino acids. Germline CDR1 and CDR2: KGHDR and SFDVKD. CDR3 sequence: CATSDLDTSGKRTDTQYF.

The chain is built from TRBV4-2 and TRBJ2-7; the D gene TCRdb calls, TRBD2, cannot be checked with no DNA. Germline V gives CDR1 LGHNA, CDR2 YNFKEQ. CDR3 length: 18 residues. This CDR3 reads CASSRQVGTSGRSYEQYF.

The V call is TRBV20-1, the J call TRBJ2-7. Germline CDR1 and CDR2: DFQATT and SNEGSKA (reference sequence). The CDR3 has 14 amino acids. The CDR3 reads CSASLVTIPYEQYF.

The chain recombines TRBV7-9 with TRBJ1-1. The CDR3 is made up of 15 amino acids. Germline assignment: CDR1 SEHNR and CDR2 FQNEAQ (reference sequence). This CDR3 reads CASSLHTYLNTEAFF.

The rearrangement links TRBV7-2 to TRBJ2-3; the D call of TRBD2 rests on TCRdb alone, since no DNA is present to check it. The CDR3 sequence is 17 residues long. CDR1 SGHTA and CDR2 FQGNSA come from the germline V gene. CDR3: CASSLAAGVGGTDTQYF.

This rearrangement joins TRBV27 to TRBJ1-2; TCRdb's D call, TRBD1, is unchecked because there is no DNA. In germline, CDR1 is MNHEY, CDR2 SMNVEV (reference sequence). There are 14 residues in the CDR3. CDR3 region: CASSLYGTGVGYTF.

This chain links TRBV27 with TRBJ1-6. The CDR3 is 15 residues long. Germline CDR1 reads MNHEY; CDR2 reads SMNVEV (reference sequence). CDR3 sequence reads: CASGFASSYNSPLHF.

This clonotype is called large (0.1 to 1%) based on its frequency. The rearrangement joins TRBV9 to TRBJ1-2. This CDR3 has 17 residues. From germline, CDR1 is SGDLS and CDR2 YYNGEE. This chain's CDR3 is CASSVDSQVPAWDGYTF.

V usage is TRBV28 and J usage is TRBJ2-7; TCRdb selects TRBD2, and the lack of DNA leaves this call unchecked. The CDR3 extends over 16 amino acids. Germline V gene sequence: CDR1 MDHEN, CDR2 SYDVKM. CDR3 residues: CASSFSGTSLSYEQYF.

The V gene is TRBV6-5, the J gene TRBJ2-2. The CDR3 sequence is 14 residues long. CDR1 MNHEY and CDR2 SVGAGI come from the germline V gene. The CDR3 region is CASSYSRATGELFF.

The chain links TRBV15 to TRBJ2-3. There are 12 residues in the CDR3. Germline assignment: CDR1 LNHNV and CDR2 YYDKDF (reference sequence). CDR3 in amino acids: CATSSARDTQYF.

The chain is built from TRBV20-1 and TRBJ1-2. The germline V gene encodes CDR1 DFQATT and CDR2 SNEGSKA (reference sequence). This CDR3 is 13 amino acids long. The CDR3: CSASPSQFYGYTF.

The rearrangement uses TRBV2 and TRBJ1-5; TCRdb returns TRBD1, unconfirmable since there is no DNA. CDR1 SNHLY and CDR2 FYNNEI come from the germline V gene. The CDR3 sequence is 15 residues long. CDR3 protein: CASRGGPNNNQPQHF. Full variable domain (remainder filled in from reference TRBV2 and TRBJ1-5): EPEVTQTPSHQVTQMGQEVILRCVPISNHLYFYWYRQILGQKVEFLVSFYNNEISEKSEIFDDQFSVERPDGSNFTLKIRSTKLEDSAMYFCASRGGPNNNQPQHFGDGTRLSIL.

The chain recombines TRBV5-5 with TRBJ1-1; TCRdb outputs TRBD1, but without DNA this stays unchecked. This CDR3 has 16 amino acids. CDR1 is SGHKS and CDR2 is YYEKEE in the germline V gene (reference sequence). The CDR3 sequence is CASRPYFGRVGTEAFF.

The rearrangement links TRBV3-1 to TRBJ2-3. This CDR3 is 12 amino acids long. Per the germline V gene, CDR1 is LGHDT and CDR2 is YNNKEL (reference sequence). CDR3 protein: CASSQVGNTQYF.